This record looks at one T cell receptor (beta chain) sequence and its context. Its target is not known. The sample belongs to a study of long-term antiretroviral therapy in people with HIV. General study results and limits: Blood collection from the mid-2000s to the late 2010s possibly occurred under older ART regimens. Even long-term ART left TRB diversity below transplant donor controls, despite gains.

CDR3 length equals 13 residues. V lost 4 bases to trimming and J lost 5 bases, with 13 bases between them. Germline V CDR1 and CDR2: SGHDT, YYEEEE. The libraries were made with immunoSEQ v3.0 at survey level. The sequencing target was roughly 35,000-55,000 T-cell genomes per sample. TCRdb's table, derived via immunoSEQ multiplex PCR, lists solely in-frame clones and lacks some. The sample holds roughly 32,000 clones, roughly 85% seen once. The V and J genes are TRBV5-6 and TRBJ2-7; possibly TRBD1 for D (6 bases). The sample here was unsorted PBMCs, taken around 3.3 years after starting antiretroviral therapy. The receptor was isolated from a man aged 18 to 29 with HIV. This chain's CDR3 is CASSLRDNHEQYF. CDR3 in DNA: TGTGCCAGCAGCCTAAGGGACAACCACGAGCAGTACTTC.